Following are 27 T cell receptor beta chains from one sample sequenced in a study of radiation and T cells in renal cell carcinoma. The treatment: treatment-naive control, cytoreductive nephrectomy. Only in-frame clones appear in the TCRdb table, and some are missing; sequencing was by immunoSEQ multiplex PCR. The sample has about 10,000 clones; 58% are singletons. This specimen consisted of tumor tissue, obtained from a patient whose treatment was nephrectomy without radiotherapy. The receptors originated from a middle-aged man with renal cell carcinoma.

This clone is judged medium-sized. The V gene is TRBV2, the J gene TRBJ1-2; D is possibly TRBD1 (5 bases). The ends were cut back, 8 bases at V and 4 bases at J, with 14 bases in the middle. Germline-derived CDR1 and CDR2 are SNHLY and FYNNEI. The CDR3 has 13 amino acids. The CDR3 DNA reads TGTGCCAGCCGAGGACGGGGCCTCTATGGCTACACCTTC. Translation gives CASRGRGLYGYTF.

This clone has only one observation. The rearrangement links TRBV29-1 to TRBJ2-1, with TRBD2 matching 10 bases. The CDR3 loop spans 13 amino acids. Per the germline V gene, CDR1 is SQVTM and CDR2 is ANQGSEA. V was pared by 4 bases and J by 4 bases, with 1 base of the junction left unmatched. Written as DNA, the CDR3 is TGCAGCGTTGGGACTAGCGGTTACAATGAGCAGTTCTTC. Amino acids: CSVGTSGYNEQFF.

The chain is built from TRBV5-8 and TRBJ1-1; D ambiguous. Germline CDR1 reads SGHTS; CDR2 reads YDEGEE. V lost 2 bases and J lost 8, with 10 bases in between. This CDR3 is 12 amino acids long. The CDR3 DNA reads TGTGCCAGCAGCTTAGGGATTAGCGAAGCTTTCTTT. Encoded protein: CASSLGISEAFF.

The chain links TRBV9 to TRBJ1-2, with TRBD1 matching over 9 bases. Germline V gene lookup returns CDR1 SGDLS and CDR2 YYNGEE. CDR3 size: 17 residues. V shed 0 bases, J shed 4 bases, and the junction held 10 bases outside the gene matches. The CDR3 sequence: CASSVGGQGFVSYGYTF. As DNA, the CDR3 is TGTGCCAGCAGCGTAGGGGGACAGGGATTTGTTAGCTATGGCTACACCTTC.

The chain uses TRBV5-1 and TRBJ2-3, with TRBD2 matching over 8 bases. The CDR3 sequence is 13 residues long. Trimming took 6 bases from V and 6 from J; bases not matched to a gene: 6. The germline V gene has CDR1 SGHRS and CDR2 YFSETQ. DNA of the CDR3: TGCGCCAGCACCCAGCGGGAGTCCGATACGCAGTATTTT. Amino acid sequence: CASTQRESDTQYF.

The chain links TRBV7-2 to TRBJ1-4; perhaps TRBD1 as D (5 bases). Germline CDR1 reads SGHTA; CDR2 reads FQGNSA. The CDR3 extends over 16 amino acids. V was cut by 1 base and J by 0 bases, with 9 bases left in between. The CDR3 nucleotides read TGTGCCAGCAGCTTAGAGGGGACTTCAACTAATGAAAAACTGTTTTTT. It yields the protein CASSLEGTSTNEKLFF.

The chain joins TRBV19 to TRBJ1-2; TRBD1 matches 8 bases. The junction had 11 bases not matched to a gene; V was cut back by 7 bases and J by 7 bases. Germline V gene data show CDR1 as LNHDA and CDR2 as SQIVND (reference sequence). This CDR3 has 14 residues. For the CDR3, the DNA is TGTGCCAGTATGGTAGGGGACAGGTTCTTTGGCTACACCTTC. Translation gives CASMVGDRFFGYTF. Full variable domain (remainder filled in from reference TRBV19 and TRBJ1-2): DGGITQSPKYLFRKEGQNVTLSCEQNLNHDAMYWYRQDPGQGLRLIYYSQIVNDFQKGDIAEGYSVSREKKESFPLTVTSAQKNPTAFYLCASMVGDRFFGYTFGSGTRLTVV.

This clone was picked up a small number of times. The chain recombines TRBV19 with TRBJ2-2; 14 bases map to TRBD2. The germline gives CDR1 LNHDA, CDR2 SQIVND (reference sequence). The J segment lost 5 bases and the V segment lost 7 bases, leaving 9 bases of the junction unmatched. This CDR3 comprises 17 residues. Here the CDR3 DNA reads TGTGCCAGTATTCTGACTAGCGGGAGGGGTCGGACCGGGGAGCTGTTTTTT. The encoded protein is CASILTSGRGRTGELFF.

In DNA form, the CDR3 reads TGTGCCAGCAGTTTAGGTGGAACGGAGAAAGCTTTCTTT. Translation gives CASSLGGTEKAFF. The rearrangement uses TRBV27 and TRBJ1-1; no reliable D call. Germline CDR1 is MNHEY and CDR2 is SMNVEV (reference sequence). Trimming shortened V by 2 bases and J by 9 bases, and 13 bases separated the two germline ends. The CDR3 covers 13 residues.

The V gene is TRBV11-2, the J gene TRBJ2-1; TRBD2 agrees at 10 bases. Germline CDR1 reads SGHAT; CDR2 reads FQNNGV. V was clipped by 5 bases and J by 2 bases; unmatched bases: 6. The CDR3 has 16 residues. The CDR3 reads CASSTPAGGAYNEQFF. CDR3 in DNA: TGTGCCAGCAGCACACCAGCGGGAGGGGCCTACAATGAGCAGTTCTTC.

CDR3 sequence reads: CASSEGEGANVLTF. The CDR3 DNA follows: TGTGCCAGCAGTGAAGGGGAAGGGGCCAACGTCCTGACTTTC. This chain joins TRBV6-1 and TRBJ2-6; D unclear. Trimming left V 1 base short and J 4 bases short, with 5 bases between. CDR3 length equals 14 residues. Germline CDR1 MNHNS, CDR2 SASEGT.

CDR3 sequence: CASSLDSNYGYTF. For the CDR3, the DNA is TGTGCCAGCAGCTTGGACTCTAACTATGGCTACACCTTC. The V and J genes are TRBV11-3 and TRBJ1-2; D call uncertain. Deletions cut 3 bases from V and 0 bases from J, with 5 bases between. This CDR3 is 13 amino acids long. Germline CDR1 is SGHNT and CDR2 is YENEEA.

This clone was seen a few times. V usage is TRBV19 and J usage is TRBJ2-1; the match to TRBD2 covers 9 bases. The CDR3 covers 19 residues. The trim removed 1 base at V and 5 bases at J, leaving 15 bases unmatched. Per the germline V gene, CDR1 is LNHDA and CDR2 is SQIVND (reference sequence). The CDR3 nucleotides read TGTGCCAGTAGTATAGTAGTCCTGGCTAGCGGGACCACCAACAATGAGCAGTTCTTC. It specifies CASSIVVLASGTTNNEQFF.

The rearrangement links TRBV27 to TRBJ1-3; D gene unclear. The ends were cut back, 7 bases at V and 0 bases at J, with 13 bases in the middle. The CDR3 contains 15 residues. In germline, CDR1 is MNHEY, CDR2 SMNVEV (reference sequence). The CDR3 nucleotides are TGTGCCAGCATCGCCGATAAGTTCTCTGGAAACACCATATATTTT. It codes for CASIADKFSGNTIYF.

In its sample, this clone was seen once. The junction shows a germline mismatch at one end, possibly a read error. As DNA, the CDR3 is TGTGCTAGCAGCCCAGGCCGTTCGTTTGAGCAGTTCTTC. Translating gives CASSPGRSFEQFF. V is TRBV7-7 and J is TRBJ2-1, with no clear D. The germline V gene encodes CDR1 SSHAT and CDR2 FNYEAQ (reference sequence). CDR3 length: 13 amino acids. The complete variable domain, with remaining parts taken from reference TRBV7-7 and TRBJ2-1, reads GAGVSQSPRYKVTKRGQDVTLRCDPISSHATLYWYQQALGQGPEFLTYFNYEAQPDKSGLPSDRFSAERPEGSISTLTIQRTEQRDSAMYRCASSPGRSFEQFFGPGTRLTVL.

This chain uses TRBV4-3 with TRBJ2-3; the match to TRBD2 covers 9 bases. Unmatched junction bases numbered 6, after V lost 0 bases and J lost 2 bases. Germline values: CDR1 LGHNA, CDR2 YSLEER. This CDR3 has 17 amino acids. CDR3 coding DNA: TGCGCCAGCAGCCAAGATCGGGGCGGGAGGGCCACAGATACGCAGTATTTT. The encoded protein is CASSQDRGGRATDTQYF.

This chain joins TRBV6-5 and TRBJ2-2; maybe TRBD2 (7 bases). Trimming removed 7 bases from V and 5 bases from J, with 17 bases in between. The CDR3 has 15 residues. Germline V gene data show CDR1 as MNHEY and CDR2 as SVGAGI. The CDR3 protein is CASKRGEGRTGELFF. CDR3 bases: TGTGCCAGCAAAAGGGGGGAGGGCCGGACCGGGGAGCTGTTTTTT.

This clone counts as large. This sequence joins TRBV28 and TRBJ2-5; no clear D. Germline V gives CDR1 MDHEN, CDR2 SYDVKM. The CDR3 is 12 amino acids. Deletions cut 3 bases from V and 1 base from J, with 3 bases between. The CDR3 here is CASSLFQETQYF. CDR3 DNA: TGTGCCAGCAGTTTGTTCCAAGAGACCCAGTACTTC.

In the case of this clone: Additional DNA sequences in this sample encode the identical CDR3. The chain combines TRBV30 with TRBJ2-1; 7 bases fit TRBD2. Trimming cost V 2 bases and J 3 bases; bases outside gene matches: 7. Per the germline V gene, CDR1 is GTSNPN and CDR2 is SVGIG (reference sequence). The length of the CDR3 is 15 residues. The DNA for the CDR3 is TGTGCCTGGAGTTGGGCTAGCGGTCTCTACAATGAGCAGTTCTTC. Residues: CAWSWASGLYNEQFF.

V and J are TRBV2 and TRBJ2-2; 8 nucleotides line up with TRBD1. Per germline, CDR1 SNHLY and CDR2 FYNNEI. With 9 bases clipped from V and 1 base from J, the junction kept 1 base outside the gene matches. The CDR3 sequence is 13 residues long. CDR3 sequence: CARGTGNTGELFF. CDR3 nucleotides: TGTGCCAGGGGGACAGGGAACACCGGGGAGCTGTTTTTT. The entire variable domain, with the rest obtained from reference TRBV2 and TRBJ2-2, is as follows: EPEVTQTPSHQVTQMGQEVILRCVPISNHLYFYWYRQILGQKVEFLVSFYNNEISEKSEIFDDQFSVERPDGSNFTLKIRSTKLEDSAMYFCARGTGNTGELFFGEGSRLTVL.

V is TRBV5-1 and J is TRBJ2-1, with 9 bases matching TRBD1. Germline CDR1 reads SGHRS; CDR2 reads YFSETQ. The junction had 12 bases not matched to a gene; V was cut back by 4 bases and J by 7 bases. This CDR3 has 16 amino acids. For the CDR3, the DNA is TGCGCCAGCAGCCTAGCCGGGACAGGGTCGCTGAATGAGCAGTTCTTC. This sequence encodes CASSLAGTGSLNEQFF.

In its sample, this clone ranks as medium-sized. This chain joins TRBV6-1 and TRBJ2-5; D is perhaps TRBD1 (5 bases). Germline V gene data show CDR1 as MNHNS and CDR2 as SASEGT. The CDR3 is 14 residues long. With 6 bases removed from V and 7 bases from J, the gap between germline ends came to 18 bases. The CDR3 region is CASRRDGPQGTQYF. CDR3 coding DNA: TGTGCCAGCAGGAGAGACGGTCCGCAGGGGACCCAGTACTTC.

In its sample, this clone was seen a few times. This rearrangement joins TRBV6-5 to TRBJ1-1; 9 nucleotides agree with TRBD1. The CDR3 spans 14 residues. CDR1 and CDR2 from the germline V gene are MNHEY and SVGAGI. Trimming took 8 bases from V and 4 from J; bases not matched to a gene: 8. The CDR3 bases are TGTGCCAGCGCCCACAGGGGGCGCGGCACTGAAGCTTTCTTT. Amino acid sequence: CASAHRGRGTEAFF.

The chain joins TRBV6-5 to TRBJ2-7; 8 nucleotides agree with TRBD2. The CDR3 is made up of 15 amino acids. After removal of 4 bases from V and 1 base from J, the junction contained 6 bases not matched to a gene. Germline CDR1 is MNHEY and CDR2 is SVGAGI. This CDR3 reads CASSSISGKSYEQYF. CDR3 DNA: TGTGCCAGCAGTTCCATTAGCGGGAAGTCCTACGAGCAGTACTTC.

This chain connects TRBV5-6 to TRBJ1-5; D is undetermined. Germline V gene lookup returns CDR1 SGHDT and CDR2 YYEEEE. V was cut by 3 bases and J by 5 bases, with 18 bases left in between. The CDR3 contains 16 residues. The chain's CDR3 is CASSSQRQLSYQPQHF. For the CDR3, the DNA is TGTGCCAGCAGCTCCCAAAGGCAGTTAAGCTATCAGCCCCAGCATTTT.

This chain connects TRBV25-1 to TRBJ2-5, with D possibly TRBD1 on 5 matching bases. The V end lost 5 bases, the J end lost 4 bases, and 23 bases lay between the germline ends. Germline V gene data show CDR1 as MGHDK and CDR2 as SYGVNS. The CDR3 is 17 residues long. Here the CDR3 DNA reads TGTGCCAGCAGTAGTTGGGGCGGTCAGAGCAGGCCAGAGACCCAGTACTTC. The encoded protein is CASSSWGGQSRPETQYF.

This clone was observed a few times. The genes are TRBV25-1 and TRBJ2-2, with D uncertain. CDR1 is MGHDK and CDR2 is SYGVNS in the germline V gene. This CDR3 is built from 14 residues. Between the trimmed V and J ends, which lost 3 bases and 4 bases, there was a span of 9 bases. The CDR3 loop is CASSDMGITGELFF. CDR3 DNA sequence: TGTGCCAGCAGTGATATGGGAATCACCGGGGAGCTGTTTTTT. Full variable domain (outside the CDR3, taken from reference TRBV25-1 and TRBJ2-2): EADIYQTPRYLVIGTGKKITLECSQTMGHDKMYWYQQDPGMELHLIHYSYGVNSTEKGDLSSESTVSRIRTEHFPLTLESARPSHTSQYLCASSDMGITGELFFGEGSRLTVL.